These T cell receptor beta chains were read from a single sample in a study of T-cell reconstitution after alpha-beta-depleted transplantation in children. TCRdb fed the PCR reads into MiXCR, producing one record per CDR3 protein. The data show 750,000 to 950,000 distinct CDR3 sequences, with 15% to 20% seen just once and under 6% held by the top ten. The sample here was PBMCs, mostly from graft donor cells, taken 360 days after TCRalphabeta/CD19-depleted stem cell transplant. The source of these receptors is a male patient between 10 and 17 years old who had a stem cell transplant for acute lymphoblastic leukemia, so the T cells may come from the graft donor. The CDR3 runs from the conserved cysteine through the conserved F or W. The order of the fields is J gene, V gene, clone size, D gene, CDR3 DNA, CDR3 protein. A D gene is named only where the DNA matches it firmly. Size tells how often a clone was seen (once, few, many) or the class of an expanded clone, and some rows leave it out.

TRBJ1-1	TRBV4-1	few	-	TGCGCCAGCAGCCAAGGGCGCCAACCGGGGTACACTGAAGCTTTCTTT	CASSQGRQPGYTEAFF
TRBJ2-7	TRBV6-1	-	-	TGTGCCAGCAGTCGGGTCAGGACGACCAAGGACGAGCAGTACTTC	CASSRVRTTKDEQYF
TRBJ2-7	TRBV7-3	-	TRBD2	TGTGCCAGCAGCCCGGGGGGGGGCGGCGACGAGCAGTACTTC	CASSPGGGGDEQYF
TRBJ2-1	TRBV7-2	-	-	TGTGCCAGCAGCCGACCGGGATCGCCCTACAATGAGCAGTTCTTC	CASSRPGSPYNEQFF
TRBJ2-6	TRBV12-5	few	TRBD1	TGTGCTAGTGGTTTGGAAGGGACAGGACGAACTGGGGCCAACGTCCTGACTTTC	CASGLEGTGRTGANVLTF
TRBJ1-5	TRBV15	-	TRBD1	TGTGCCACCAGCGGTCCAGGGGGCAATCGGCCCCAGCATTTT	CATSGPGGNRPQHF
TRBJ2-2	TRBV20-1	many	-	TGCAGTGCTAGAGAGAACACCGGGGAGCTGTTTTTT	CSARENTGELFF
TRBJ2-7	TRBV20-1	few	TRBD2	TGCAGTGCTAGAGATCCGTATGGTGGGAGGGCATACGAGCAGTACTTC	CSARDPYGGRAYEQYF
TRBJ1-1	TRBV6-5	-	-	TGTGCCAGCTTGGGGGGGAACACTGAAGCTTTCTTT	CASLGGNTEAFF
TRBJ2-3	TRBV7-3	-	-	TGTGCCAGCAGCTTAGGGTGGGGCTACACAGATACGCAGTATTTT	CASSLGWGYTDTQYF
TRBJ2-5	TRBV6-5	few	-	TGTGCCAGCAGTTACTCGCTCACCGGGTTAGAGACCCAGTACTTC	CASSYSLTGLETQYF
TRBJ2-3	TRBV28	few	TRBD1	TGTGCCAGCAGTATCTCGGGACAGGGCACAGATACGCAGTATTTT	CASSISGQGTDTQYF